This passage covers 28 T cell receptor beta chains from one sample sequenced in a study of vaccination effects on CD4 cells after COVID-19. The assay was immunoSEQ multiplex PCR, and TCRdb's table has in-frame clones only and misses some. The table has roughly 27,000 clones, about 75% seen once. Antigens of these TCRs are unknown. Using viral peptide pools, the ViraFEST assay grew out antigen-specific CD4+ T cells prior to sequencing. Cells that had been cultured for less than eleven days were the source of isolated CD4+ T cells. Two-dose vaccination with either BNT162b2 or mRNA-1273 was given to the participants. Here the sequenced sample was CD4+ T cells from PBMCs cultured with SARS-CoV-2 spike peptides, taken after COVID-19 vaccination. The receptors here all came from a human donor who received a COVID-19 vaccine. Some clones in this sample may be carry-over from other donors' samples.

This chain links TRBV27 with TRBJ2-2; TRBD2 aligns across 11 bases. J was trimmed by 3 bases and V by 7 bases; bases with no gene match: 4. CDR3 size: 15 residues. In germline, CDR1 is MNHEY, CDR2 SMNVEV (reference sequence). The CDR3 region has the DNA TGTGCCAGCAAGGGACTAGCGGTTTACACCGGGGAGCTGTTTTTT. It encodes CASKGLAVYTGELFF.

V is TRBV20-1 and J is TRBJ2-2; D might be TRBD2 (6 bases). With 5 bases removed from V and 10 bases from J, the gap between germline ends came to 11 bases. Germline loops: CDR1 DFQATT, CDR2 SNEGSKA (reference sequence). This CDR3 contains 11 residues. The CDR3 DNA is TGCAGTGCTTTCTCGGGGGAGGAGCTGTTTTTT. The encoded protein is CSAFSGEELFF.

This chain connects TRBV20-1 to TRBJ1-1; D is uncertain. The V and J ends lost 0 bases and 6 bases respectively, with 5 bases between them. Germline CDR1 is DFQATT and CDR2 is SNEGSKA (reference sequence). The CDR3 length is 11 residues. DNA for the CDR3: TGCAGTGCTAGAGATTTGGCTGAAGCTTTCTTT. Protein product: CSARDLAEAFF.

The J gene is TRBJ2-5, the V gene TRBV23-1, with D tentatively TRBD1 (6 bases). Being an ORF, TRBV23-1 has a function that is uncertain. The CDR3 is 14 residues long. V was cut by 6 bases and J by 6 bases, with 17 bases left in between. CDR3 in DNA: TGCGCCAGCAGCCGCGAGCCAGGGGTAAAGACCCAGTACTTC. This codes for CASSREPGVKTQYF.

This clone was counted between two and nine times. The rearrangement uses TRBV4-2 and TRBJ1-2, with 9 positions matching TRBD1. This CDR3 contains 12 residues. Germline values: CDR1 LGHNA, CDR2 YNFKEQ. The V segment lost 3 bases and the J segment 10 bases; nucleotides outside the gene matches: 3. The CDR3 coding sequence is TGTGCCAGCAGCCAGGGGACAGGGACCTACACCTTC. Encoded protein: CASSQGTGTYTF.

The chain carries TRBV24-1 and TRBJ2-2; 9 positions agree with TRBD1. V was clipped by 1 base and J by 5 bases; unmatched bases: 1. CDR1 and CDR2 (germline): KGHDR, SFDVKD. The CDR3 loop spans 15 amino acids. The CDR3 coding sequence is TGTGCCACCAGTGATTTCGGGACAGGGACCGGGGAGCTGTTTTTT. Translating gives CATSDFGTGTGELFF.

The table lists this clone with a count of one. This chain joins TRBV3-1 (or the pseudogene TRBV3-2) and TRBJ1-1; D unclear. Germline V gene data show CDR1 as LGHDT and CDR2 as YNNKEL (reference sequence). The CDR3 has 11 amino acids. The V gene lost 5 bases and the J gene lost 11 bases, with 12 bases spanning the gap. The CDR3, as DNA: TGTGCCAGCAGCACAGACTCGGGGGCTTTCTTT. This codes for CASSTDSGAFF.

V is TRBV11-2 and J is TRBJ2-2; possibly TRBD1 for D (6 bases). This CDR3 contains 16 residues. V was cut by 0 bases and J by 6 bases, with 14 bases left in between. CDR1 and CDR2 (germline): SGHAT, FQNNGV. CDR3 region: CASSLDLGRGPGELFF. CDR3 sequence (DNA): TGTGCCAGCAGCTTAGATCTTGGCAGGGGCCCCGGGGAGCTGTTTTTT.

This chain uses TRBV6-5 with TRBJ1-1; a weak D match, TRBD1 (6 bases). Germline-derived CDR1 and CDR2 are MNHEY and SVGAGI. The ends were cut back, 7 bases at V and 5 bases at J, with 14 bases in the middle. The CDR3 covers 13 residues. In nucleotides, the CDR3 is TGTGCCAGCACCAAGCCAGGGGTAACTGAAGCTTTCTTT. This translates into CASTKPGVTEAFF.

In DNA form, the CDR3 reads TGCAGCGTGGGAGACACCGGGGAGCTGTTTTTT. It encodes CSVGDTGELFF. The chain couples TRBV29-1 to TRBJ2-2, with TRBD2 as a possible D gene (5 bases). The CDR3 extends over 11 amino acids. Trimming removed 6 bases at V and 3 bases at J, with 5 bases between. The V gene's germline CDR1 is SQVTM and CDR2 ANQGSEA.

This chain uses TRBV19 with TRBJ2-3; tentatively, D is TRBD2 (6 bases). Between the trimmed V and J ends, which lost 6 bases and 2 bases, there was a span of 15 bases. The CDR3 loop spans 15 amino acids. CDR1 and CDR2 from the germline V gene are LNHDA and SQIVND (reference sequence). For the CDR3, the DNA is TGTGCCAGTAGCCGGAGGGTGGGGGACACAGATACGCAGTATTTT. Translated: CASSRRVGDTDTQYF. Combining the CDR3 with reference TRBV19 and TRBJ2-3 gives the whole variable domain DGGITQSPKYLFRKEGQNVTLSCEQNLNHDAMYWYRQDPGQGLRLIYYSQIVNDFQKGDIAEGYSVSREKKESFPLTVTSAQKNPTAFYLCASSRRVGDTDTQYFGPGTRLTVL.

The CDR3 nucleotides read TGTGCCAGCAGCCGCAGTCGCTTCTTC. Translation gives CASSRSRFF. The V call is TRBV21-1, the J call TRBJ2-1; the DNA was not compared with TRBD1, the D call given in the table. TRBV21-1 is reported as a pseudogene. CDR3 length equals 9 residues.

The chain recombines TRBV29-1 with TRBJ2-1; D is unresolved. Germline V CDR1 and CDR2: SQVTM, ANQGSEA. The CDR3 loop spans 14 amino acids. The V end lost 3 bases, the J end lost 4 bases, and 13 bases lay between the germline ends. In nucleotides, the CDR3 is TGCAGCGTTGAGTTTCCTAATATGTACAATGAGCAGTTCTTC. Translating it yields CSVEFPNMYNEQFF.

CDR3: CASSFSGGSYEQYV. The CDR3 nucleotides read TGTGCCAGCAGCTTTTCAGGGGGCTCCTACGAGCAGTACGTC. The chain links TRBV7-9 to TRBJ2-7; 7 positions agree with TRBD1. After removal of 3 bases from V and 0 bases from J, the junction contained 2 bases not matched to a gene. CDR1 and CDR2 from the germline V gene are SEHNR and FQNEAQ (reference sequence). CDR3 length: 14 residues.

The chain couples TRBV27 to TRBJ2-6; D unresolved. In germline, CDR1 is MNHEY, CDR2 SMNVEV (reference sequence). This CDR3 contains 16 residues. The V gene lost 5 bases and the J gene lost 0 bases, with 11 bases spanning the gap. This CDR3 reads CASSPTPSSGANVLTF. The CDR3 coding sequence is TGTGCCAGCAGTCCGACACCAAGCTCTGGGGCCAACGTCCTGACTTTC.

The chain employs TRBV2 and TRBJ2-5; D may be TRBD2 (6 bases). The V end lost 3 bases, the J end lost 4 bases, and 9 bases lay between the germline ends. The CDR3 length is 13 residues. Germline V CDR1 and CDR2: SNHLY, FYNNEI. CDR3 nucleotide sequence: TGTGCCAGCAGTGATCTGGGGGGAGAGACCCAGTACTTC. Residues: CASSDLGGETQYF.

CDR3 residues: CASSSNGQGGTEAFF. In nucleotides, the CDR3 is TGTGCCAGCAGTTCAAACGGACAGGGAGGGACTGAAGCTTTCTTT. This chain connects TRBV28 to TRBJ1-1; 8 nucleotides line up with TRBD1. Losses at the gene ends were 4 bases for V and 5 bases for J; bases not matched to a gene: 9. Germline-derived CDR1 and CDR2 are MDHEN and SYDVKM. The CDR3 loop spans 15 amino acids. Drawing the rest from reference TRBV28 and TRBJ1-1, the complete variable domain is DVKVTQSSRYLVKRTGEKVFLECVQDMDHENMFWYRQDPGLGLRLIYFSYDVKMKEKGDIPEGYSVSREKKERFSLILESASTNQTSMYLCASSSNGQGGTEAFFGQGTRLTVV.

V usage is TRBV2 and J usage is TRBJ2-3; 9 bases line up with TRBD1. Trimming took 6 bases from V and 4 from J; bases not matched to a gene: 14. Germline assignment: CDR1 SNHLY and CDR2 FYNNEI. The length of the CDR3 is 17 residues. CDR3 in amino acids: CASSKSRKGTGPDTQYF. CDR3 bases: TGTGCCAGCAGCAAATCTCGGAAAGGGACAGGGCCAGATACGCAGTATTTT.

The V gene is TRBV3-1 (or the pseudogene TRBV3-2), the J gene TRBJ2-5, with D possibly matching TRBD1 (5 bases). V dropped 0 bases and J dropped 5 bases, with 19 bases sitting between them. This CDR3 region has 17 residues. The germline V gene encodes CDR1 LGHDT and CDR2 YNNKEL (reference sequence). The CDR3 is CASSQDLRRGLKETQYF. The CDR3, as DNA: TGTGCCAGCAGCCAAGATCTGCGAAGGGGCCTCAAGGAGACCCAGTACTTC.

This chain joins TRBV5-1 and TRBJ2-3; D not resolved. Trimming removed 0 bases at V and 0 bases at J, with 5 bases between. CDR1 and CDR2 from the germline V gene are SGHRS and YFSETQ. This CDR3 region has 14 residues. The CDR3 DNA sequence: TGCGCCAGCAGCTTGGGAGCTAGCACAGATACGCAGTATTTT. Encoded protein: CASSLGASTDTQYF.

This clone appeared once. The gene calls are TRBV19 and TRBJ1-5; the match to TRBD1 covers 8 bases. Per germline, CDR1 LNHDA and CDR2 SQIVND (reference sequence). CDR3 length equals 13 residues. Trimming cost V 7 bases and J 5 bases; bases outside gene matches: 4. CDR3 sequence (DNA): TGTGCCAGTAAGGACAGGGACGATCAGCCCCAGCATTTT. Its translation: CASKDRDDQPQHF.

The chain combines TRBV27 with TRBJ2-4, with D tentatively TRBD1 (5 bases). The CDR3 totals 16 residues. Germline CDR1 reads MNHEY; CDR2 reads SMNVEV (reference sequence). V dropped 1 base and J dropped 4 bases, with 14 bases sitting between them. Here the CDR3 reads CASSLLQDGRKNIQYF. CDR3 in DNA: TGTGCCAGCAGTTTATTACAGGATGGCCGGAAAAACATTCAGTACTTC.

V and J are TRBV4-1 and TRBJ2-4; D is unresolved. The germline CDR1 and CDR2 sequences are MGHRA and YSYEKL. The CDR3 runs 18 residues. V shed 0 bases and J shed 15 bases, with 30 bases lying between them. This chain's CDR3 is CASSQDWAYDSFPLSRYF. CDR3 DNA sequence: TGCGCCAGCAGCCAAGATTGGGCCTACGATAGTTTTCCCCTGTCTCGGTACTTC.

V and J are TRBV10-3 and TRBJ2-3; D is ambiguous. V lost 3 bases and J 2 bases, leaving 3 bases between the germline ends. The germline V gene encodes CDR1 ENHRY and CDR2 SYGVKD. This CDR3 contains 12 residues. CDR3 sequence (DNA): TGTGCCATCAGTGACTCCACAGATACGCAGTATTTT. Its translation is CAISDSTDTQYF.

This CDR3 reads CASSRLAGGQETQYF. The CDR3 bases are TGCGCCAGCAGCCGACTAGCGGGGGGACAAGAGACCCAGTACTTC. This chain uses TRBV5-1 with TRBJ2-5, with 13 nucleotides matching TRBD2. The CDR3 is 15 residues long. CDR1 is SGHRS, CDR2 YFSETQ, per germline. The ends lost 4 bases at V and 2 bases at J; junction bases unmatched: 2.

This clone was observed a single time. This chain links TRBV10-3 with TRBJ2-3, with D perhaps TRBD2 (6 bases). V was cut by 10 bases and J by 1 base, with 15 bases left in between. The CDR3 is 14 residues long. Germline values: CDR1 ENHRY, CDR2 SYGVKD. The CDR3 DNA sequence: TGTGCCACCCACGGGGGTCCGGGCACAGATACGCAGTATTTT. Its translation: CATHGGPGTDTQYF.

The rearrangement joins TRBV28 to TRBJ1-2; no definite D call. The CDR3 is 12 amino acids. V was pared by 10 bases and J by 4 bases, with 13 bases between. Germline assignment: CDR1 MDHEN and CDR2 SYDVKM. The CDR3 sequence: CATHALPYGYTF. The CDR3 nucleotides are TGTGCCACCCACGCCCTCCCCTATGGCTACACCTTC.

V is TRBV3-1 (or the pseudogene TRBV3-2) and J is TRBJ1-1; 10 bases are a match to TRBD1. Germline lookup yields CDR1 LGHDT and CDR2 YNNKEL (reference sequence). The CDR3 consists of 14 residues. V was clipped by 5 bases and J by 5 bases; unmatched bases: 5. The CDR3 spells CASSFRDRGTEAFF. Written as DNA, the CDR3 is TGTGCCAGCAGCTTCCGGGACAGGGGAACTGAAGCTTTCTTT.